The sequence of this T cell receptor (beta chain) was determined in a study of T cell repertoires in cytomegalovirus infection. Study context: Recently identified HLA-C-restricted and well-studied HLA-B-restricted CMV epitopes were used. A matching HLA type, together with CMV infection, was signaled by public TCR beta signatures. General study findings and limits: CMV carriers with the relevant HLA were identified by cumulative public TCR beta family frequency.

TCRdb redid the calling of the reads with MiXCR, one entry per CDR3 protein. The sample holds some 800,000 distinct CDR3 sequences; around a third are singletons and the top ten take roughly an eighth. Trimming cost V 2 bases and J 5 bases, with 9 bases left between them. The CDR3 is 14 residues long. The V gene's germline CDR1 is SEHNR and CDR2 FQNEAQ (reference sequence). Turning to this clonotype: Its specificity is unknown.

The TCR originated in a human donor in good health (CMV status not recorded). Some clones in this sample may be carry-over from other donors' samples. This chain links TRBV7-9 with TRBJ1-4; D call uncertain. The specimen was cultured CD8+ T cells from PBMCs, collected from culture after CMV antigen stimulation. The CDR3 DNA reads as TGTGCCAGCAGCTTAACCCAGGAAAATGAAAAACTGTTTTTT. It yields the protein CASSLTQENEKLFF.